The TCR beta chain under discussion was sequenced for a study of blood T cell repertoires in COVID-19. About the study: T cells, B-cell-depleted T cells, or PBMCs supplied cDNA or gDNA.

V lost 1 base and J lost 5; bases outside the gene matches: 3. CDR3 length: 14 residues. Germline V gene lookup returns CDR1 SGDLS and CDR2 YYNGEE. This clone was seen only once. The repertoire was sequenced with immunoSEQ multiplex PCR; TCRdb's copy has only in-frame clones and lacks some. This sample has around 220,000 clones, with roughly 88% found just once. The source material was PBMCs or T cells enriched from blood (not recorded which). This TCR derives from a woman in her forties or fifties with acute COVID-19. The chain links TRBV9 to TRBJ1-5, with TRBD1 identical over 7 bases. The CDR3: CASSVQGDDQPQHF. CDR3 coding DNA: TGTGCCAGCAGCGTACAGGGGGACGATCAGCCCCAGCATTTT.